These 7 T cell receptor beta chains were sequenced from one sample in a study of early T cells in non-severe SARS-CoV-2 infection (dated by TCRdb to 2020 to 2023). The receptor library was made with 5' RACE. This sample was sequenced with a NextSeq 500. The public sequencing data were trimmed at Q25 with fastp and processed into clonotypes with MiXCR by TCRdb, which kept only in-frame beta chains. Rows matching on CDR3 protein sequence are summarized as one entry with the most common DNA and genes. For this sample there are just under 85,000 distinct CDR3 sequences; under 11% appear just once. About 8.2% of the sample lies in the top ten. The sample here was whole blood, taken at baseline. The receptors were gathered from an adult who was a healthcare worker with PCR-confirmed SARS-CoV-2 infection or an uninfected control (not recorded which).

V and J are TRBV15 and TRBJ2-3; 12 bases are a match to TRBD2. Germline V gives CDR1 LNHNV, CDR2 YYDKDF (reference sequence). J gave up 2 bases and V 8 bases, and 11 bases lay outside the gene matches. The CDR3 runs 17 residues. DNA of the CDR3: TGTGCCACCCGTGGGACTAGCGGGTCCCCTCTCACAGATACGCAGTATTTT. It encodes CATRGTSGSPLTDTQYF.

V and J are TRBV20-1 and TRBJ2-1; no definite D call. The CDR3 spans 11 residues. The germline V gene has CDR1 DFQATT and CDR2 SNEGSKA (reference sequence). Trimming removed 3 bases at V and 7 bases at J, with 7 bases between. The DNA of the CDR3 is TGCAGTGCTAGCGGTGGGAATGAGCAGTTCTTC. This gives the protein CSASGGNEQFF.

This chain joins TRBV7-3 and TRBJ2-2; 8 bases fit TRBD1. Germline trimming cut 4 bases from V and 1 base from J; bases unmatched to any gene: 2. Per germline, CDR1 SGHTA and CDR2 FQGTGA. The CDR3 spans 15 residues. CDR3 coding DNA: TGTGCCAGCAGCTCGGGGACAGGGAACACCGGGGAGCTGTTTTTT. It is translated as CASSSGTGNTGELFF.

This clonotype was seen many times. The chain couples TRBV5-1 to TRBJ2-7; TRBD2 is a possible D gene (5 bases). Trimming took 4 bases from V and 0 from J, leaving 14 bases between them. Germline V gene sequence: CDR1 SGHRS, CDR2 YFSETQ. This CDR3 contains 15 residues. CDR3 amino acids: CASSPTRGSSYEQYF. In DNA form, the CDR3 reads TGCGCCAGCAGCCCGACCCGAGGGAGCTCCTACGAGCAGTACTTC.

The rearrangement links TRBV10-3 to TRBJ2-3; D call uncertain. Trimming took 3 bases from V and 0 from J, leaving 7 bases between them. Germline loops: CDR1 ENHRY, CDR2 SYGVKD. The CDR3 extends over 14 amino acids. The CDR3 loop is CAISEGGSTDTQYF. The CDR3 DNA reads as TGTGCCATCAGTGAAGGTGGTAGCACAGATACGCAGTATTTT.

The chain links TRBV3-1 to TRBJ2-1; a weak D match, TRBD2 (7 bases). The CDR3 covers 15 residues. Germline CDR1 is LGHDT and CDR2 is YNNKEL (reference sequence). V gave up 4 bases and J gave up 6 bases, with 16 bases separating them. The CDR3 DNA reads as TGTGCCAGCAGCCTCCGGGGGGCGGGCGTCAATGAGCAGTTCTTC. Protein product: CASSLRGAGVNEQFF.

This clonotype was counted a few times. The chain has TRBV5-1 and TRBJ2-7, with 8 positions matching TRBD1. The CDR3 contains 19 residues. V was clipped by 5 bases and J by 4 bases; unmatched bases: 23. In germline, CDR1 is SGHRS, CDR2 YFSETQ. The CDR3 DNA reads TGCGCCAGCAGTCTCTCCCGGGACAGGATATCTCCTAAGGGGTACGAGCAGTACTTC. Residues: CASSLSRDRISPKGYEQYF.